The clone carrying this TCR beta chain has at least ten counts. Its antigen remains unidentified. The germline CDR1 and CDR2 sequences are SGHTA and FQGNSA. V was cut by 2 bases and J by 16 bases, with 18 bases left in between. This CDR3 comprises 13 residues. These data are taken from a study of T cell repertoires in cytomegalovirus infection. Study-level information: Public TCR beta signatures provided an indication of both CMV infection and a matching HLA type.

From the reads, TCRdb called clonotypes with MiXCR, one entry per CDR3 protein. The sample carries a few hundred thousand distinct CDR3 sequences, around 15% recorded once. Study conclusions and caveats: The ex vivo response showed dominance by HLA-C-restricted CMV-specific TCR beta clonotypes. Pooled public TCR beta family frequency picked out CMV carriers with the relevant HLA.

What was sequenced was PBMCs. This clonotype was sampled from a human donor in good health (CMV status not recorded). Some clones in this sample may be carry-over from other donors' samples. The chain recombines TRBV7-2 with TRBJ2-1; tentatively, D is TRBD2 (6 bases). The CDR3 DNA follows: TGTGCCAGCAGCTTACATGGGACTTCAAAATACTTCTTC. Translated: CASSLHGTSKYFF.